Given below is one T cell receptor (beta chain) in context. Germline V lookup: CDR1 MGHDK, CDR2 SYGVNS. V trimming: 6 bases; J trimming: 7 bases; junction bases outside the gene matches: 9. The length of the CDR3 is 14 residues. This specimen comes from a study of blood T cell repertoires in COVID-19. Study background: In each case, the material was cDNA or gDNA derived from T cells, B-cell-depleted T cells, or PBMCs.

Participants spanned ages roughly 18 to 95 years and resided in 20 to 30 US areas. Allocation to cohorts depended on clinical history reported by the participants. In the authors' methods: Estimates of nucleated cell counts were drawn from the amplification of reference gene primers. Repertoires were generated with immunoSEQ multiplex PCR, while TCRdb's copy carries only in-frame clones and drops some. V, J and clone size are taken as reported in that table, and D and trimming were inferred from the DNA itself. The sample lists approximately 230,000 clones; about nine tenths were seen once. Specimen: PBMCs or T cells enriched from blood (not recorded which). The TCR sequence derives from a young woman who had recovered from COVID-19. The chain couples TRBV25-1 to TRBJ2-5, with 9 bases lining up with TRBD2. CDR3: CASSPAGGGGTQYF. As DNA, the CDR3 is TGTGCCAGCAGCCCAGCGGGAGGTGGGGGGACCCAGTACTTC.